The 20 T cell receptor beta chains below come from one sample, sequenced in a study of blood T cells in healthy people across ages. A second PCR of about 7 to 12 cycles used a sample-barcoded 5' primer and a J-beta primer mix. TCRdb re-analysed the 5' RACE reads in MiXCR, keeping a single row per CDR3 protein. This repertoire shows some 940,000 distinct CDR3 sequences, about 27% found once; its top ten account for roughly 10%. These sequences were also reported in another study, on T cells of mothers and their children.

The material sequenced was blood. The receptors derive from a woman in her forties in good health.

This clonotype has a count of ten or more. V usage is TRBV7-3 and J usage is TRBJ2-5; D remains ambiguous. The V and J ends lost 3 bases and 5 bases respectively, with 10 bases between them. This CDR3 spans 13 amino acids. Germline V gene data show CDR1 as SGHTA and CDR2 as FQGTGA. CDR3 DNA: TGTGCCAGCAGCTTCGATATGGGGGAGACCCAGTACTTC. Protein product: CASSFDMGETQYF.

The CDR3 sequence: CASSQDTRAGELFF. As DNA, the CDR3 is TGCGCCAGCAGCCAAGATACCCGAGCCGGGGAGCTGTTTTTT. The V call is TRBV4-1, the J call TRBJ2-2; D ambiguous. Germline V gives CDR1 MGHRA, CDR2 YSYEKL. The CDR3 spans 14 residues. The germline V and J ends were trimmed by 0 bases and 6 bases, with 8 bases remaining between them.

This clonotype showed up just a few times. The CDR3 loop reads CASSLSGQGDEQYF. The CDR3 DNA is TGTGCCAGCAGTTTGTCTGGACAGGGAGACGAGCAGTACTTC. The V call is TRBV12-3 or TRBV12-4, the J call TRBJ2-5; 8 bases align to TRBD1. The last part of the DNA fits TRBJ2-7 better; the J call may be wrong. This CDR3 comprises 14 residues.

This clonotype was picked up one time. The chain combines TRBV10-3 with TRBJ1-6; TRBD1 matches at 8 bases. The CDR3 is 14 residues long. The germline CDR1 and CDR2 sequences are ENHRY and SYGVKD. J was trimmed by 7 bases and V by 4 bases; bases with no gene match: 3. The CDR3 protein is CAISGRQGNSPLHF. CDR3 coding DNA: TGTGCCATCAGTGGTCGACAGGGGAATTCACCCCTCCACTTT.

This clonotype was seen at least ten times. This chain uses TRBV11-2 with TRBJ1-2; D is possibly TRBD1 (6 bases). V shed 1 base and J shed 8 bases, with 11 bases lying between them. This CDR3 has 13 residues. The germline V gene has CDR1 SGHAT and CDR2 FQNNGV. The CDR3 reads CASSLVGGRGYTF. The CDR3, as DNA: TGTGCCAGCAGCTTAGTCGGGGGCAGGGGCTACACCTTC.

V usage is TRBV6-1 and J usage is TRBJ2-1; 9 bases map to TRBD1. This CDR3 is 15 amino acids long. Germline-derived CDR1 and CDR2 are MNHNS and SASEGT. The V segment lost 6 bases and the J segment 2 bases; nucleotides outside the gene matches: 5. CDR3 DNA: TGTGCCAGCAGGCGGGACAGGGTAACCTACAATGAGCAGTTCTTC. As protein: CASRRDRVTYNEQFF.

This clonotype was found a few times. The CDR3: CASSSAGEANYGYTF. The CDR3, as DNA: TGTGCCAGCAGCTCAGCGGGGGAAGCTAACTATGGCTACACCTTC. The chain is built from TRBV7-2 and TRBJ1-2, with D possibly matching TRBD1 (5 bases). The CDR3 is 15 residues long. The germline V and J ends were trimmed by 4 bases and 0 bases, with 12 bases remaining between them. Germline CDR1 SGHTA, CDR2 FQGNSA.

Comments on this clonotype: This may be a read error: a much more frequent sequence differs by one nucleotide. This sequence joins TRBV18 and TRBJ2-7; D perhaps matches TRBD2 (6 bases). V was trimmed by 2 bases and J by 0 bases, leaving 17 bases between them. The CDR3 is 17 amino acids. In germline, CDR1 is KGHSH, CDR2 LQKENI. The DNA for the CDR3 is TGTGCCAGCTCACCAAGGTTTGTACGGGGGAGCTCCTACGAGCAGTACTTC. It specifies CASSPRFVRGSSYEQYF.

In its sample, this clonotype was seen many times. Germline and junction disagree at one end, which may indicate a read error. The CDR3 reads CASSTSGRNEQFF. DNA for the CDR3: TGTGCCAGCAGTACATCGGGGCGCAATGAGCAGTTCTTC. This rearrangement joins TRBV19 to TRBJ2-1; TRBD1 or TRBD2 may be the D gene (5 bases each). Germline assignment: CDR1 LNHDA and CDR2 SQIVND (reference sequence). This CDR3 has 13 amino acids. Supplemented by reference TRBV19 and TRBJ2-1, the full variable domain reads DGGITQSPKYLFRKEGQNVTLSCEQNLNHDAMYWYRQDPGQGLRLIYYSQIVNDFQKGDIAEGYSVSREKKESFPLTVTSAQKNPTAFYLCASSTSGRNEQFFGPGTRLTVL.

This clonotype was recorded a few times. The genes are TRBV11-2 and TRBJ1-2; 7 positions match TRBD1. Losses at the gene ends were 5 bases for V and 1 base for J; bases not matched to a gene: 4. From germline, CDR1 is SGHAT and CDR2 FQNNGV. The CDR3 is 14 residues long. The DNA for the CDR3 is TGTGCCAGCAGCCAGGACAGGATTAACTATGGCTACACCTTC. Protein sequence: CASSQDRINYGYTF.

This clonotype has just a few counts. This CDR3 is CSATQGKETQYF. CDR3 sequence (DNA): TGCAGTGCTACGCAGGGGAAAGAGACCCAGTACTTC. The chain is built from TRBV20-1 and TRBJ2-5, with D possibly matching TRBD1 (6 bases). Germline CDR1 is DFQATT and CDR2 is SNEGSKA (reference sequence). V lost 4 bases to trimming and J lost 3 bases, with 9 bases between them. This CDR3 has 12 amino acids.

About this clonotype: With a much larger clone just one base away, this may be a read error. This chain connects TRBV29-1 to TRBJ2-1; 12 nucleotides agree with TRBD1. In germline, CDR1 is SQVTM, CDR2 ANQGSEA. V lost 5 bases to trimming and J lost 10 bases; unmatched junction nucleotides: 12. This CDR3 has 15 amino acids. CDR3 region: CSVKLPGQGAGEQFF. The CDR3 DNA sequence: TGCAGCGTTAAACTACCGGGACAGGGGGCGGGAGAGCAGTTCTTC.

The chain links TRBV27 to TRBJ1-1; D may be TRBD1 (5 bases). CDR1 and CDR2 from the germline V gene are MNHEY and SMNVEV (reference sequence). The CDR3 runs to 14 residues. The ends were cut back, 8 bases at V and 4 bases at J, with 17 bases in the middle. The chain's CDR3 is CASRNGGWSTEAFF. The DNA of the CDR3 is TGTGCCAGCCGAAACGGGGGGTGGAGCACTGAAGCTTTCTTT.

Comment on this clonotype: The CDR3 ends on some other residue instead of the conserved phenylalanine or tryptophan, so this is likely a read error. This chain connects TRBV9 to TRBJ2-7; D perhaps matches TRBD1 (6 bases). The CDR3 is made up of 16 amino acids. V lost 4 bases and J 0 bases, leaving 17 bases between the germline ends. The V gene's germline CDR1 is SGDLS and CDR2 YYNGEE. The CDR3 protein is CASSPEADSSSYEQYS. Written as DNA, the CDR3 is TGTGCCAGCAGCCCAGAAGCGGACAGTAGCTCCTACGAGCAGTACTCC.

Many counts were recorded for this clonotype. The chain joins TRBV14 to TRBJ2-7; unclear D gene. CDR3 size: 14 residues. With 5 bases removed from V and 4 bases from J, the gap between germline ends came to 15 bases. Germline lookup yields CDR1 SGHDN and CDR2 FVKESK. CDR3 sequence reads: CASSLNGLGYEQYF. The DNA for the CDR3 is TGTGCCAGCAGCTTAAACGGCCTAGGGTACGAGCAGTACTTC.

This clonotype was found many times. J is TRBJ2-7 and V is TRBV7-8; no reliable D call. Per the germline V gene, CDR1 is SGHVS and CDR2 is FQNEAQ. V was trimmed by 5 bases and J by 5 bases, leaving 13 bases between them. The CDR3 consists of 13 residues. CDR3 sequence (DNA): TGTGCCAGCAGCCCCGATCGTAGGGACGAGCAGTACTTC. Amino acids: CASSPDRRDEQYF.

This clonotype has a handful of counts. The genes are TRBV28 and TRBJ1-1; D is perhaps TRBD1 (5 bases). The CDR3 covers 14 residues. V lost 7 bases and J 5 bases, leaving 17 bases between the germline ends. The germline V gene encodes CDR1 MDHEN and CDR2 SYDVKM. The CDR3, as DNA: TGTGCCAGCACCATTAGGCAGGGTCGGACTGAAGCTTTCTTT. It encodes CASTIRQGRTEAFF.

This clonotype has just a few counts. V gene TRBV28 combines with J gene TRBJ1-2; possibly TRBD1 for D (6 bases). V lost 5 bases and J 4 bases, leaving 14 bases between the germline ends. The CDR3 length is 14 residues. Germline assignment: CDR1 MDHEN and CDR2 SYDVKM. In DNA form, the CDR3 reads TGTGCCAGCAGTGAACAGGGTGGGGTCTATGGCTACACCTTC. Translated, it gives CASSEQGGVYGYTF.

Concerning this clonotype: At one boundary the junction diverges from the germline segment, which might be a read error. The rearrangement joins TRBV12-3 or TRBV12-4 to TRBJ2-4; 9 nucleotides align to TRBD2. The CDR3 consists of 17 residues. CDR3 nucleotides: TGTGCCGGCAGCCCCCCCGCTAGCGGGGTAGCCAAAAACATTCAGTACTTC. Translated, it gives CAGSPPASGVAKNIQYF.

Concerning this clonotype itself: A read error may be the cause here, since a much bigger clone is one base away. The chain is built from TRBV28 and TRBJ2-3; TRBD2 matches at 8 bases. Trimming removed 5 bases from V and 5 bases from J; junction bases left unmatched: 9. Germline CDR1 reads MDHEN; CDR2 reads SYDVKM. This CDR3 is 15 amino acids long. CDR3 DNA: TGTGCCAGCAGTCCAGCGGGGGCCCGCATAGATACGCAGTATTTT. Translation: CASSPAGARIDTQYF.